The source of this T cell receptor (beta chain) is a study of T-cell reconstitution after alpha-beta-depleted transplantation in children. The TCRbeta library incorporated unique molecular identifiers. MiXCR, applied by TCRdb to the PCR reads, yields one record per CDR3 protein. Of approximately 230,000 distinct CDR3 sequences detected, roughly 25% appear once; the ten largest clones hold about 5%. Study-wide points: Alpha-beta T cells present about two months after transplant were reported to originate from several hundred expanded graft clones. Once a year had passed after transplant, T-cell counts and diversity came mostly from newly produced T cells. Day-60 TCRbeta diversity that was high in some patients was derived from surviving recipient T cells and thymic progenitors.

The CDR3 runs to 16 residues. Trimming removed 0 bases at V and 4 bases at J, with 13 bases between. Germline loops: CDR1 SGHRS, CDR2 YFSETQ. Comments on this clonotype: Its antigen remains unidentified.

This receptor was taken from a female patient younger than 10 who had a stem cell transplant for congenital amegakaryocytic thrombocytopenia, so the T cells may come from the graft donor. The sequencing used PBMCs, mostly from graft donor cells, collected 360 days after TCRalphabeta/CD19-depleted stem cell transplant. The chain recombines TRBV5-1 with TRBJ1-4; D is unresolved. In DNA form, the CDR3 reads TGCGCCAGCAGCTTGGAGAGCGCGGGTTTTAATGAAAAACTGTTTTTT. This gives the protein CASSLESAGFNEKLFF.